Each of the 18 T cell receptor beta chains below was sequenced from the same sample in a study of T cell responses to AZD1222 COVID-19 vaccine. Repertoires were generated with immunoSEQ multiplex PCR, while TCRdb's copy carries only in-frame clones and drops some. The sample has 95,000 to 110,000 clones; about 90% are singletons. Sequencing used peripheral blood, obtained on day 0 of AZD1222 vaccination. The source of these receptors is an adult in good health.

This rearrangement joins TRBV28 to TRBJ2-2, with TRBD2 identical over 10 bases. With 3 bases clipped from V and 6 bases from J, the junction kept 13 bases outside the gene matches. The CDR3 extends over 18 amino acids. Germline V gene lookup returns CDR1 MDHEN and CDR2 SYDVKM. The CDR3 here is CASSFGLSSGRAPGELFF. The CDR3 DNA reads TGTGCCAGCAGTTTTGGCCTCTCCAGCGGGAGGGCCCCCGGGGAGCTGTTTTTT.

V gene TRBV15 combines with J gene TRBJ2-1, with TRBD2 identical over 8 bases. The CDR3 has 16 residues. Unmatched junction bases numbered 7, after V lost 0 bases and J lost 6 bases. Germline V gene data show CDR1 as LNHNV and CDR2 as YYDKDF (reference sequence). CDR3 nucleotide sequence: TGTGCCACCAGCAGAGATCCCGGGACTAGTGCCAATGAGCAGTTCTTC. Its protein is CATSRDPGTSANEQFF.

This chain uses TRBV18 with TRBJ1-1; no reliable D call. V dropped 3 bases and J dropped 1 base, with 15 bases sitting between them. CDR1 is KGHSH, CDR2 LQKENI, per germline. The CDR3 spans 16 residues. CDR3 loop: CASSPPGNSPNTEAFF. DNA for the CDR3: TGTGCCAGCTCACCCCCCGGGAACTCACCGAACACTGAAGCTTTCTTT.

About this clone: The sample carries other DNA sequences with the same CDR3. The gene calls are TRBV28 and TRBJ2-3, with D maybe TRBD2 (5 bases). Germline lookup yields CDR1 MDHEN and CDR2 SYDVKM. V shed 2 bases and J shed 0 bases, with 6 bases lying between them. The CDR3 is 14 residues long. The CDR3 sequence is CASSLEGSTDTQYF. The CDR3 region has the DNA TGTGCCAGCAGTTTAGAGGGTAGCACAGATACGCAGTATTTT.

J is TRBJ2-3 and V is TRBV18; D is perhaps TRBD1 or TRBD2 (5 bases each). The CDR3 runs 16 residues. Germline CDR1 KGHSH, CDR2 LQKENI. Trimming pared 0 bases from V and 0 bases from J, leaving 10 bases between. CDR3 sequence: CASSPPMGPSTDTQYF. The CDR3 DNA is TGTGCCAGCTCACCACCGATGGGACCTAGCACAGATACGCAGTATTTT. The complete variable domain, with remaining parts taken from reference TRBV18 and TRBJ2-3, reads NAGVMQNPRHLVRRRGQEARLRCSPMKGHSHVYWYRQLPEEGLKFMVYLQKENIIDESGMPKERFSAEFPKEGPSILRIQQVVRGDSAAYFCASSPPMGPSTDTQYFGPGTRLTVL.

This clone was detected only once. The chain couples TRBV11-2 to TRBJ1-1; D is uncertain. The CDR3 is made up of 15 amino acids. Germline assignment: CDR1 SGHAT and CDR2 FQNNGV. The V end lost 2 bases, the J end lost 1 base, and 11 bases lay between the germline ends. The CDR3 DNA is TGTGCCAGCAGCTTAATGGGTCAGCAGAACACTGAAGCTTTCTTT. Its protein is CASSLMGQQNTEAFF. Variable domain in full (rest from reference TRBV11-2 and TRBJ1-1): EAGVAQSPRYKIIEKRQSVAFWCNPISGHATLYWYQQILGQGPKLLIQFQNNGVVDDSQLPKDRFSAERLKGVDSTLKIQPAKLEDSAVYLCASSLMGQQNTEAFFGQGTRLTVV.

The J gene is TRBJ2-1, the V gene TRBV27; D unclear. V lost 0 bases and J 0 bases, leaving 9 bases between the germline ends. CDR1 and CDR2 (germline): MNHEY, SMNVEV (reference sequence). The CDR3 has 16 residues. CDR3 coding DNA: TGTGCCAGCAGTTTATCTTTGACTTACTCCTACAATGAGCAGTTCTTC. This translates into CASSLSLTYSYNEQFF.

This sequence joins TRBV9 and TRBJ1-6, with TRBD1 matching over 9 bases. With 5 bases clipped from V and 6 bases from J, the junction kept 3 bases outside the gene matches. Germline CDR1 SGDLS, CDR2 YYNGEE. The CDR3 has 14 residues. The CDR3 nucleotides are TGTGCCAGCAGAGGGGACAGGGTTAATTCACCCCTCCACTTT. It yields the protein CASRGDRVNSPLHF.

The rearrangement uses TRBV7-2 and TRBJ1-2; TRBD1 matches 9 bases. This CDR3 has 15 residues. With 5 bases clipped from V and 2 bases from J, the junction kept 6 bases outside the gene matches. Germline CDR1 SGHTA, CDR2 FQGNSA. For the CDR3, the DNA is TGTGCCAGCAGCCCCGGGACAGGGAAGAACTATGGCTACACCTTC. This encodes CASSPGTGKNYGYTF.

This chain links TRBV6-7 with TRBJ2-5, with TRBD2 identical over 7 bases. TRBV6-7 is assigned to the ORF class and has an uncertain function. This CDR3 is 13 amino acids long. The junction had 5 bases not matched to a gene; V was cut back by 2 bases and J by 8 bases. The CDR3 DNA reads as TGTGCCAGCAGTTACCGGGACTACCCAACCCAGTACTTC. Translated, it gives CASSYRDYPTQYF.

This clone turned up a few times. J is TRBJ2-2 and V is TRBV9; D call uncertain. Trimming stripped 2 bases from V and 2 bases from J, with 10 bases between. There are 15 residues in the CDR3. Germline assignment: CDR1 SGDLS and CDR2 YYNGEE. CDR3 nucleotides: TGTGCCAGCAGCGTCGCCAACATTAACACCGGGGAGCTGTTTTTT. Translation gives CASSVANINTGELFF.

This sequence joins TRBV27 and TRBJ2-2, with D maybe TRBD2 (6 bases). Germline values: CDR1 MNHEY, CDR2 SMNVEV (reference sequence). V was shortened by 4 bases and J by 0 bases, with 12 bases between the two germline ends. The CDR3 has 16 residues. The CDR3 DNA reads as TGTGCCAGCAGTTCTCAGCGGGCCCCGAACACCGGGGAGCTGTTTTTT. Its protein product is CASSSQRAPNTGELFF.

This clone was seen a handful of times. The J gene is TRBJ2-1, the V gene TRBV19; 7 bases fit TRBD2. The J segment lost 0 bases and the V segment lost 7 bases, leaving 15 bases of the junction unmatched. Germline CDR1 LNHDA, CDR2 SQIVND (reference sequence). The CDR3 has 18 residues. CDR3 bases: TGTGCCAGTATGAGGGTAGCGGGCCTTATCTACTCCTACAATGAGCAGTTCTTC. This codes for CASMRVAGLIYSYNEQFF.

The chain has TRBV19 and TRBJ1-3, with D uncertain. V lost 5 bases, J lost 8 bases, and 16 bases lay in between. The germline CDR1 and CDR2 sequences are LNHDA and SQIVND (reference sequence). The CDR3 runs to 14 residues. DNA of the CDR3: TGTGCCAGTAGTTTCCGGACCCCTGGGGACACCATATATTTT. Protein product: CASSFRTPGDTIYF.

V and J are TRBV7-3 and TRBJ1-5; no firm D call. The germline gives CDR1 SGHTA, CDR2 FQGTGA. CDR3 length: 13 residues. V shed 2 bases and J shed 4 bases, with 6 bases lying between them. CDR3 DNA: TGTGCCAGCAGCTTAGCCGAAAATCAGCCCCAGCATTTT. It specifies CASSLAENQPQHF. Full variable domain (remainder filled in from reference TRBV7-3 and TRBJ1-5): GAGVSQTPSNKVTEKGKYVELRCDPISGHTALYWYRQSLGQGPEFLIYFQGTGAADDSGLPNDRFFAVRPEGSVSTLKIQRTERGDSAVYLCASSLAENQPQHFGDGTRLSIL.

The V call is TRBV2, the J call TRBJ2-7, with D possibly matching TRBD2 (5 bases). The CDR3 length is 13 residues. Germline V CDR1 and CDR2: SNHLY, FYNNEI. Trimming took 6 bases from V and 0 from J, leaving 9 bases between them. The chain's CDR3 is CASRRTHSYEQYF. In DNA, the CDR3 is TGTGCCAGCAGGAGGACTCACTCCTACGAGCAGTACTTC.

Comments on this clone: Other DNA sequences of this sample code for an identical CDR3. The chain has TRBV5-1 and TRBJ1-4; 8 bases map to TRBD1. This CDR3 comprises 15 residues. V trimming: 4 bases; J trimming: 2 bases; junction bases outside the gene matches: 4. Germline V gene lookup returns CDR1 SGHRS and CDR2 YFSETQ. The CDR3 loop reads CASSLTGATNEKLFF. In DNA, the CDR3 is TGCGCCAGCAGCCTGACAGGGGCGACTAATGAAAAACTGTTTTTT.

V is TRBV29-1 and J is TRBJ1-3; D gene unclear. Deletions cut 3 bases from V and 3 bases from J, with 6 bases between. In germline, CDR1 is SQVTM, CDR2 ANQGSEA. The CDR3 is 12 residues long. CDR3 amino acids: CSVESDGNTIYF. CDR3 nucleotides: TGCAGCGTTGAGTCGGATGGAAACACCATATATTTT. The variable domain in full, with the rest retrieved from reference TRBV29-1 and TRBJ1-3, is SAVISQKPSRDICQRGTSLTIQCQVDSQVTMMFWYRQQPGQSLTLIATANQGSEATYESGFVIDKFPISRPNLTFSTLTVSNMSPEDSSIYLCSVESDGNTIYFGEGSWLTVV.